Below, 5 T cell receptor beta chains from the same sample are listed, as sequenced in a study of cytomegalovirus exposure and HLA in healthy donors. The table came from immunoSEQ multiplex PCR; TCRdb's copy has only in-frame clones and leaves some out. The sample has a few hundred thousand clones, about nine tenths seen once; the top ten hold 2.5% to 3.5%. Sequencing was carried out using PBMCs. The receptors derive from a woman aged 25 to 39 in good health and CMV-seronegative.

J is TRBJ2-1 and V is TRBV7-9; no clear D. The V end lost 4 bases, the J end lost 4 bases, and 11 bases lay between the germline ends. This CDR3 has 14 residues. Germline V lookup: CDR1 SEHNR, CDR2 FQNEAQ (reference sequence). The CDR3 sequence is CASSWATLYNEQFF. The CDR3 DNA sequence: TGTGCCAGCAGCTGGGCTACTCTATACAATGAGCAGTTCTTC.

This clone came up once. The V and J genes are TRBV5-4 and TRBJ2-1, with D hard to call. Per germline, CDR1 SGHNT and CDR2 YYREEE (reference sequence). V shed 0 bases and J shed 8 bases, with 6 bases lying between them. This CDR3 region has 12 residues. CDR3 sequence reads: CASSLAFYEQFF. The DNA for the CDR3 is TGTGCCAGCAGCTTGGCCTTCTATGAGCAGTTCTTC.

This chain joins TRBV13 and TRBJ2-3; 10 positions match TRBD2. This CDR3 has 16 amino acids. J lost 8 bases, V lost 0 bases, and 8 bases had no gene match. Germline lookup yields CDR1 PRHDT and CDR2 FYEKMQ (reference sequence). CDR3 DNA sequence: TGTGCCAGCAGCTTAGGCCCTAGCGGGAGCATGGGTACGCAGTATTTT. Residues: CASSLGPSGSMGTQYF.

V and J are TRBV11-2 and TRBJ2-5; D remains ambiguous. V shed 5 bases and J shed 2 bases, with 12 bases lying between them. Looked up from germline, CDR1 is SGHAT and CDR2 is FQNNGV. This CDR3 region has 14 residues. In DNA, the CDR3 is TGTGCCAGCAGCCAGCAATGGGGACAAGAGACCCAGTACTTC. It is translated as CASSQQWGQETQYF. Looking up the rest from reference TRBV11-2 and TRBJ2-5 gives the full variable domain: EAGVAQSPRYKIIEKRQSVAFWCNPISGHATLYWYQQILGQGPKLLIQFQNNGVVDDSQLPKDRFSAERLKGVDSTLKIQPAKLEDSAVYLCASSQQWGQETQYFGPGTRLLVL.

The V and J genes are TRBV5-6 and TRBJ2-2; 10 bases align to TRBD1. Unmatched junction bases numbered 6, after V lost 4 bases and J lost 6 bases. Germline CDR1 and CDR2: SGHDT and YYEEEE. CDR3 length: 15 amino acids. The chain's CDR3 is CASSPDRGRSGELFF. CDR3 bases: TGTGCCAGCAGCCCAGACAGGGGGCGTTCCGGGGAGCTGTTTTTT.